Below, 19 T cell receptor beta chains from the same sample are listed, as sequenced in a study of blood T cell repertoires in COVID-19. Method: immunoSEQ multiplex PCR; TCRdb's copy keeps in-frame clones and lacks some. The table has just over 650,000 clones, approximately 90% seen once. The sample taken for sequencing was peripheral blood. The receptors were sampled from a woman younger than 30 with acute or convalescent COVID-19.

The DNA for the CDR3 is TGCGCCAGCAGCTTGATCTTCGAGAAAGGCGTTCAGGGGGGTCAGCCCCAGCATTTT. Residues: CASSLIFEKGVQGGQPQHF. The V gene is TRBV5-1, the J gene TRBJ1-5; 7 bases are a match to TRBD1. CDR3 length: 19 amino acids. CDR1 and CDR2 from the germline V gene are SGHRS and YFSETQ. J gave up 6 bases and V 1 base, and 19 bases lay outside the gene matches.

This chain connects TRBV7-9 to TRBJ1-1; TRBD1 aligns across 11 bases. J was trimmed by 5 bases and V by 5 bases; bases with no gene match: 16. In germline, CDR1 is SEHNR, CDR2 FQNEAQ (reference sequence). CDR3 size: 18 residues. The CDR3 reads CASSTQFGQGASWTEAFF. The DNA of the CDR3 is TGTGCCAGCAGCACCCAATTTGGACAGGGGGCAAGTTGGACTGAAGCTTTCTTT.

The chain recombines TRBV19 with TRBJ1-1; D perhaps matches TRBD1 (6 bases). V lost 9 bases and J 11 bases, leaving 19 bases between the germline ends. CDR1 is LNHDA, CDR2 SQIVND, per germline (reference sequence). This CDR3 region has 12 residues. The DNA of the CDR3 is TGTGCCAGCAGGGGCCCCTGGGGTTGGGCTTTCTTT. This sequence encodes CASRGPWGWAFF.

This clone is a singleton in its sample. V gene TRBV3-1 (or the pseudogene TRBV3-2) combines with J gene TRBJ1-1; D is unclear. Germline V CDR1 and CDR2: LGHDT, YNNKEL (reference sequence). The CDR3 covers 15 residues. Deletions cut 4 bases from V and 1 base from J, with 13 bases between. CDR3 protein: CASSLGGSKNTEAFF. The CDR3 DNA follows: TGTGCCAGCAGCCTCGGTGGGAGTAAGAACACTGAAGCTTTCTTT.

This rearrangement joins TRBV27 to TRBJ1-5; the match to TRBD1 covers 9 bases. This CDR3 is built from 15 residues. CDR1 and CDR2 (germline): MNHEY, SMNVEV (reference sequence). Germline trimming cut 5 bases from V and 11 bases from J; bases unmatched to any gene: 13. The CDR3 DNA sequence: TGTGCCAGCAGTCCGACAGGGGGTTTCCTGGTAGCCCAGCATTTT. This translates into CASSPTGGFLVAQHF.

J is TRBJ2-1 and V is TRBV6-5; 9 bases match TRBD1. Trimming removed 7 bases from V and 1 base from J; junction bases left unmatched: 2. Germline V lookup: CDR1 MNHEY, CDR2 SVGAGI. The CDR3 has 14 residues. This CDR3 reads CASKGTGSYNEQFF. In DNA, the CDR3 is TGTGCCAGCAAGGGGACAGGGTCCTACAATGAGCAGTTCTTC.

V and J are TRBV29-1 and TRBJ1-2; tentatively, D is TRBD1 (5 bases). Germline V lookup: CDR1 SQVTM, CDR2 ANQGSEA. This CDR3 is built from 14 residues. Between the trimmed V and J ends, which lost 6 bases and 6 bases, there was a span of 20 bases. The CDR3 here is CSVPGTTASHGYTF. In nucleotides, the CDR3 is TGCAGCGTCCCGGGTACGACAGCCTCCCATGGCTACACCTTC.

The chain joins TRBV5-4 to TRBJ2-3; 10 nucleotides agree with TRBD2. Per the germline V gene, CDR1 is SGHNT and CDR2 is YYREEE (reference sequence). The V and J ends lost 7 bases and 3 bases, in that order; junction bases with no gene match: 5. The CDR3 runs 14 residues. The CDR3 protein is CASRKAGGTDTQYF. CDR3 sequence (DNA): TGTGCCAGCCGGAAAGCGGGGGGGACAGATACGCAGTATTTT.

The chain couples TRBV6-6 to TRBJ1-6; D is ambiguous. V shed 6 bases and J shed 6 bases, with 12 bases lying between them. CDR3 length: 14 residues. From germline, CDR1 is MNHNY and CDR2 SVGAGI (reference sequence). The DNA for the CDR3 is TGTGCCAGCAGGAGACCCGGAGGTAATTCACCCCTCCACTTT. Its protein is CASRRPGGNSPLHF.

V is TRBV3-1 (or the pseudogene TRBV3-2) and J is TRBJ1-3, with D possibly TRBD1 on 6 matching bases. The CDR3 consists of 15 residues. CDR1 and CDR2 (germline): LGHDT, YNNKEL (reference sequence). The V gene lost 2 bases and the J gene lost 4 bases, with 12 bases spanning the gap. CDR3 nucleotide sequence: TGTGCCAGCAGCCAATCAGGGGAATCAGGAAACACCATATATTTT. It codes for CASSQSGESGNTIYF.

The V gene is TRBV29-1, the J gene TRBJ2-7, with D possibly being TRBD1 (6 bases). The CDR3 extends over 11 amino acids. V was cut by 3 bases and J by 3 bases, with 6 bases left in between. The germline gives CDR1 SQVTM, CDR2 ANQGSEA. The CDR3 DNA is TGCAGCGTTGAGGACAGCTACGAGCAGTACTTC. It specifies CSVEDSYEQYF.

The V call is TRBV27, the J call TRBJ1-5; D gene uncertain. V gave up 10 bases and J gave up 12 bases, with 16 bases separating them. Germline-derived CDR1 and CDR2 are MNHEY and SMNVEV (reference sequence). The CDR3 sequence is 11 residues long. CDR3 in amino acids: CANPNPGHQHF. DNA for the CDR3: TGTGCCAACCCCAACCCAGGCCACCAGCATTTT.

Only one count was recorded for this clone. V and J are TRBV7-8 and TRBJ1-5, with D possibly TRBD1 on 5 matching bases. The germline gives CDR1 SGHVS, CDR2 FQNEAQ. This CDR3 has 15 residues. The V and J ends lost 5 bases and 4 bases respectively, with 15 bases between them. The CDR3 bases are TGTGCCAGCAGCCAAGCATCAGGGTGGAATCAGCCCCAGCATTTT. Protein: CASSQASGWNQPQHF.

The chain uses TRBV7-8 and TRBJ1-1, with D perhaps matching TRBD1 (6 bases). V was pared by 5 bases and J by 6 bases, with 19 bases between. This CDR3 has 15 residues. Germline V gives CDR1 SGHVS, CDR2 FQNEAQ. CDR3 bases: TGTGCCAGCAGCCCCAAGGGTATGGGGGCTCCTGAAGCTTTCTTT. Translating it yields CASSPKGMGAPEAFF.

The rearrangement links TRBV3-1 (or the pseudogene TRBV3-2) to TRBJ1-2; TRBD1 matches at 8 bases. Germline V lookup: CDR1 LGHDT, CDR2 YNNKEL (reference sequence). The CDR3 covers 14 residues. The V gene end was trimmed by 2 bases and the J gene end by 12 bases; junction bases not matched to a gene: 11. CDR3 region: CASSQRGRQGRDTF. The CDR3 DNA reads TGTGCCAGCAGCCAAAGGGGCCGACAGGGGAGGGACACCTTC.

The chain joins TRBV4-2 to TRBJ1-5; the D is unclear. The CDR3 runs to 16 residues. Germline V CDR1 and CDR2: LGHNA, YNFKEQ. The germline V and J ends were trimmed by 0 bases and 2 bases, with 11 bases remaining between them. CDR3 sequence: CASSQEARMGNQPQHF. DNA of the CDR3: TGTGCCAGCAGCCAAGAAGCCCGTATGGGCAATCAGCCCCAGCATTTT.

This clone was seen only once. The chain couples TRBV6-2 or TRBV6-3 to TRBJ1-1; D is possibly TRBD1 (5 bases). This CDR3 contains 11 residues. The V gene's germline CDR1 is MNHEY and CDR2 SVGEGT. The germline V and J ends were trimmed by 4 bases and 8 bases, with 8 bases remaining between them. CDR3 sequence reads: CASSWGSEAFF. For the CDR3, the DNA is TGTGCCAGCAGTTGGGGCAGCGAAGCTTTCTTT.

The V gene is TRBV4-3, the J gene TRBJ2-6; TRBD1 aligns across 7 bases. The J segment lost 4 bases and the V segment lost 1 base, leaving 10 bases of the junction unmatched. Germline CDR1 and CDR2: LGHNA and YSLEER. The CDR3 is 18 amino acids. The CDR3 protein is CASSQGNRGSLGANVLTF. Here the CDR3 DNA reads TGCGCCAGCAGCCAAGGGAACAGGGGTAGTTTGGGGGCCAACGTCCTGACTTTC.

The gene calls are TRBV3-1 (or the pseudogene TRBV3-2) and TRBJ1-2; TRBD1 matches 7 bases. The CDR3 spans 15 residues. V was clipped by 0 bases and J by 4 bases; unmatched bases: 5. The germline V gene has CDR1 LGHDT and CDR2 YNNKEL (reference sequence). The CDR3 protein is CASSQESGTVYGYTF. The CDR3 DNA is TGTGCCAGCAGCCAAGAAAGTGGGACAGTCTATGGCTACACCTTC.